The rows below give T cell receptor beta chains drawn from one sample of a study of blood T cell repertoires in COVID-19. Clones were read by immunoSEQ multiplex PCR, and TCRdb kept only the in-frame ones, dropping some. The table lists about 250,000 clones, around nine tenths of them singletons, with 2.1% in the top ten. The specimen sequenced was peripheral blood. These receptor sequences come from a woman between 40 and 50 years old who had recovered from COVID-19. Both conserved end residues are part of each CDR3. Fields, in order: J gene, CDR3 length, D gene, V gene, clone size, CDR3 DNA, CDR3 protein. The D gene is left open where the match is weak. Clone sizes are given selectively: once, few, many, or a class where the clone is expanded.

J gene: TRBJ2-7
CDR3 length: 14
D gene: TRBD2
V gene: TRBV27
clone size: .
CDR3 DNA: TGTGCCAGCAGGGGGGAGGGACTATCCTACGAGCAGTACTTC
CDR3 protein: CASRGEGLSYEQYF

J gene: TRBJ1-6
CDR3 length: 17
D gene: .
V gene: TRBV27
clone size: .
CDR3 DNA: TGTGCCAGCAGTCTAAGCCACGAGAGCCTACCCGGTTCACCCCTCCACTTT
CDR3 protein: CASSLSHESLPGSPLHF

J gene: TRBJ1-3
CDR3 length: 14
D gene: .
V gene: TRBV5-4
clone size: .
CDR3 DNA: TGTGCCAGCAGCTTGGCGTCTGCTAGAAACACCATATATTTT
CDR3 protein: CASSLASARNTIYF

J gene: TRBJ1-2
CDR3 length: 12
D gene: .
V gene: TRBV27
clone size: .
CDR3 DNA: TGTGCCAGCAGTACCGAGGGATATGGCTACACCTTC
CDR3 protein: CASSTEGYGYTF

J gene: TRBJ2-7
CDR3 length: 14
D gene: TRBD1
V gene: TRBV27
clone size: .
CDR3 DNA: TGTGCCAGCAGTTCAGCAGGGGGCTCTTACGAGCAGTACTTC
CDR3 protein: CASSSAGGSYEQYF

J gene: TRBJ1-5
CDR3 length: 17
D gene: TRBD1
V gene: TRBV19
clone size: .
CDR3 DNA: TGTGCCAGTAGTACAAAGAGGACAGGGGGAGACAATCAGCCCCAGCATTTT
CDR3 protein: CASSTKRTGGDNQPQHF

J gene: TRBJ1-5
CDR3 length: 17
D gene: .
V gene: TRBV7-2
clone size: .
CDR3 DNA: TGTGCCAGCAGCCTCGGCGGGGGGATGCCAAGCAATCAGCCCCAGCATTTT
CDR3 protein: CASSLGGGMPSNQPQHF

J gene: TRBJ2-7
CDR3 length: 15
D gene: TRBD1
V gene: TRBV9
clone size: .
CDR3 DNA: TGTGCCAGCAGCCCACGACAGGGGGCGCCGTACGAGCAGTACTTC
CDR3 protein: CASSPRQGAPYEQYF

J gene: TRBJ1-4
CDR3 length: 15
D gene: .
V gene: TRBV6-5
clone size: .
CDR3 DNA: TGTGCCAGCAGCGCCGCGGGACGAAGAGGGGAAAAACTGTTTTTT
CDR3 protein: CASSAAGRRGEKLFF

J gene: TRBJ1-2
CDR3 length: 16
D gene: TRBD1
V gene: TRBV10-3
clone size: once
CDR3 DNA: TGTGCCATCAGCCCAGTCCCGGGACAGGGTCCCTATGGCTACACCTTC
CDR3 protein: CAISPVPGQGPYGYTF

J gene: TRBJ2-3
CDR3 length: 13
D gene: .
V gene: TRBV5-1
clone size: few
CDR3 DNA: TGCGCCAGCAGCTTGGGACTAGGGGATACGCAGTATTTT
CDR3 protein: CASSLGLGDTQYF

J gene: TRBJ1-2
CDR3 length: 12
D gene: .
V gene: TRBV5-8
clone size: .
CDR3 DNA: TGTGCCAGCAGTCTGGCTGTCCATGGCTACACCTTC
CDR3 protein: CASSLAVHGYTF

J gene: TRBJ2-6
CDR3 length: 18
D gene: .
V gene: TRBV4-3
clone size: .
CDR3 DNA: TGCGCCAGCAGCCAAGATTGGGCACAGGGGAGGTGGGCCAACGTCCTGACTTTC
CDR3 protein: CASSQDWAQGRWANVLTF

J gene: TRBJ2-7
CDR3 length: 15
D gene: TRBD1
V gene: TRBV7-2
clone size: .
CDR3 DNA: TGTGCCAGCAGCTTAGGGGGACAGGGGGGCTACGAGCAGTACTTC
CDR3 protein: CASSLGGQGGYEQYF

J gene: TRBJ2-1
CDR3 length: 15
D gene: TRBD2
V gene: TRBV28
clone size: .
CDR3 DNA: TGTGCCAGCAGTTTATGGGCTAGCGGGGAAGGTGAGCAGTTCTTC
CDR3 protein: CASSLWASGEGEQFF

J gene: TRBJ2-7
CDR3 length: 15
D gene: TRBD1
V gene: TRBV10-3
clone size: .
CDR3 DNA: TGTGCCATCAGTGCCTCCGGGACAGGGGCCTACGAGCAGTACTTC
CDR3 protein: CAISASGTGAYEQYF

J gene: TRBJ1-3
CDR3 length: 14
D gene: .
V gene: TRBV24-1
clone size: few
CDR3 DNA: TGTGCCACCAGTGATTCAGGGACTGGAAACACCATATATTTT
CDR3 protein: CATSDSGTGNTIYF

J gene: TRBJ2-3
CDR3 length: 16
D gene: .
V gene: TRBV7-9
clone size: .
CDR3 DNA: TGTGCCAGCAGCCTCAGCGGACAGCCACGGGGAGATACGCAGTATTTT
CDR3 protein: CASSLSGQPRGDTQYF

J gene: TRBJ1-5
CDR3 length: 14
D gene: .
V gene: TRBV15
clone size: .
CDR3 DNA: TGTGCCACCAGCAGAGATCTGAGCAATCAGCCCCAGCATTTT
CDR3 protein: CATSRDLSNQPQHF

J gene: TRBJ2-3
CDR3 length: 11
D gene: .
V gene: TRBV2
clone size: .
CDR3 DNA: TGTGCCAGCAGACAGACAGTTTCGCAGTATTTT
CDR3 protein: CASRQTVSQYF

J gene: TRBJ1-5
CDR3 length: 15
D gene: TRBD1
V gene: TRBV28
clone size: .
CDR3 DNA: TGTGCCAGCAGTCCCCACGACAGGGTCGGGCAGCCCCAGCATTTT
CDR3 protein: CASSPHDRVGQPQHF

J gene: TRBJ1-4
CDR3 length: 13
D gene: .
V gene: TRBV11-2
clone size: .
CDR3 DNA: TGTGCCAGCACCAGGGGAAGAGGCGAAAAACTGTTTTTT
CDR3 protein: CASTRGRGEKLFF

J gene: TRBJ2-1
CDR3 length: 16
D gene: .
V gene: TRBV3-1/TRBV3-2
clone size: .
CDR3 DNA: TGTGCCAGCAGCCAAGTTTCCTCTAGCCCCCACAATGAGCAGTTCTTC
CDR3 protein: CASSQVSSSPHNEQFF

J gene: TRBJ2-7
CDR3 length: 13
D gene: .
V gene: TRBV30
clone size: many
CDR3 DNA: TGTGCCTGGAGTGCATCTTCCGGGGGTAGGCAGTACTTC
CDR3 protein: CAWSASSGGRQYF

J gene: TRBJ1-2
CDR3 length: 12
D gene: TRBD1
V gene: TRBV5-1
clone size: .
CDR3 DNA: TGCGCCAGCGGACAGGGTAGCTATGGCTACACCTTC
CDR3 protein: CASGQGSYGYTF

J gene: TRBJ2-1
CDR3 length: 16
D gene: TRBD1
V gene: TRBV5-1
clone size: .
CDR3 DNA: TGCGCCAGCAGCTTGGGATGGGACAGGGTAATCAATGAGCAGTTCTTC
CDR3 protein: CASSLGWDRVINEQFF

J gene: TRBJ1-5
CDR3 length: 17
D gene: TRBD1
V gene: TRBV19
clone size: .
CDR3 DNA: TGTGCCAGTAGTATTCTGGTAGGGACAGGTTACAATCAGCCCCAGCATTTT
CDR3 protein: CASSILVGTGYNQPQHF

J gene: TRBJ2-3
CDR3 length: 16
D gene: TRBD1
V gene: TRBV5-5
clone size: .
CDR3 DNA: TGTGCCAGCAGCATAGGACAGGGGGCGAGCACAGATACGCAGTATTTT
CDR3 protein: CASSIGQGASTDTQYF

J gene: TRBJ2-2
CDR3 length: 17
D gene: .
V gene: TRBV30
clone size: .
CDR3 DNA: TGTGCCTGGAGTCAAAACAGGGAGAAGAGAATCGCCGGGGAGCTGTTTTTT
CDR3 protein: CAWSQNREKRIAGELFF

J gene: TRBJ1-6
CDR3 length: 14
D gene: .
V gene: TRBV6-1
clone size: few
CDR3 DNA: TGTGCCAGCAGTGAAATAGTTGGTAATTCACCCCTCCACTTT
CDR3 protein: CASSEIVGNSPLHF

J gene: TRBJ2-2
CDR3 length: 14
D gene: .
V gene: TRBV24-1
clone size: .
CDR3 DNA: TGTGCCACCAGTGGGGAGGAAAGGGCCGGGGAGCTGTTTTTT
CDR3 protein: CATSGEERAGELFF

J gene: TRBJ2-7
CDR3 length: 15
D gene: TRBD1
V gene: TRBV5-5
clone size: .
CDR3 DNA: TGTGCCAGCAGTTCACTGACAGGGCCAGCCTACGAGCAGTACTTC
CDR3 protein: CASSSLTGPAYEQYF

J gene: TRBJ1-1
CDR3 length: 13
D gene: .
V gene: TRBV30
clone size: .
CDR3 DNA: TGTGCCTGGACTGCAGGGATGAACACTGAAGCTTTCTTT
CDR3 protein: CAWTAGMNTEAFF

J gene: TRBJ2-3
CDR3 length: 17
D gene: TRBD2
V gene: TRBV7-9
clone size: few
CDR3 DNA: TGTGCCAGCAGCTTTGTACCTGGACTAGCGGGAGGAGATACGCAGTATTTT
CDR3 protein: CASSFVPGLAGGDTQYF

J gene: TRBJ2-2
CDR3 length: 14
D gene: .
V gene: TRBV2
clone size: .
CDR3 DNA: TGTGCCAGCAAGCTCCGGGGGAACACCGGGGAGCTGTTTTTT
CDR3 protein: CASKLRGNTGELFF

J gene: TRBJ2-7
CDR3 length: 14
D gene: .
V gene: TRBV2
clone size: .
CDR3 DNA: TGTGCCAGCAGTGAAGCGGCAGCGATCGGGGAGCAGTACTTC
CDR3 protein: CASSEAAAIGEQYF

J gene: TRBJ2-2
CDR3 length: 16
D gene: TRBD2
V gene: TRBV7-3
clone size: .
CDR3 DNA: TGTGCCAGCAGCTCCTCAACTAGCGGGAGTACCGGGGAGCTGTTTTTT
CDR3 protein: CASSSSTSGSTGELFF

J gene: TRBJ1-5
CDR3 length: 12
D gene: .
V gene: TRBV2
clone size: .
CDR3 DNA: TGTGCCAGCAGTGAAGGTATTCAGCCCCAGCATTTT
CDR3 protein: CASSEGIQPQHF

J gene: TRBJ2-1
CDR3 length: 19
D gene: TRBD2
V gene: TRBV7-9
clone size: .
CDR3 DNA: TGTGCCAGCAGCTTTGCCCCGGAGGAGAGCGGGAGATTGAACAATGAGCAGTTCTTC
CDR3 protein: CASSFAPEESGRLNNEQFF

J gene: TRBJ2-7
CDR3 length: 17
D gene: TRBD1
V gene: TRBV15
clone size: .
CDR3 DNA: TGTGCCACCAGCAGAGATAGGGACAGGGGCGACTCCTACGAGCAGTACTTC
CDR3 protein: CATSRDRDRGDSYEQYF

J gene: TRBJ2-7
CDR3 length: 13
D gene: TRBD1
V gene: TRBV29-1
clone size: .
CDR3 DNA: TGCAGCGTGGGACCGGGACAGCCAAACGAGCAGTACTTC
CDR3 protein: CSVGPGQPNEQYF

J gene: TRBJ2-1
CDR3 length: 14
D gene: .
V gene: TRBV6-2/TRBV6-3
clone size: .
CDR3 DNA: TGTGCCAGCAGCACTTATGTGGCCTACAATGAGCAGTTCTTC
CDR3 protein: CASSTYVAYNEQFF

J gene: TRBJ2-1
CDR3 length: 12
D gene: TRBD1
V gene: TRBV29-1
clone size: .
CDR3 DNA: TGCAGCGCCGGGACAGGGTACAATGAGCAGTTCTTC
CDR3 protein: CSAGTGYNEQFF

J gene: TRBJ2-3
CDR3 length: 16
D gene: .
V gene: TRBV9
clone size: .
CDR3 DNA: TGTGCCAGCAGCTTTAACCGGGAAGTGCACACAGATACGCAGTATTTT
CDR3 protein: CASSFNREVHTDTQYF

J gene: TRBJ1-5
CDR3 length: 15
D gene: .
V gene: TRBV3-1/TRBV3-2
clone size: .
CDR3 DNA: TGTGCCAGCAGCCAAGATGCCAGTTTCGGGCAGCCCCAGCATTTT
CDR3 protein: CASSQDASFGQPQHF

J gene: TRBJ2-7
CDR3 length: 12
D gene: TRBD2
V gene: TRBV29-1
clone size: .
CDR3 DNA: TGCAGCGTCGTAGCGGGAGACTACGAGCAGTACTTC
CDR3 protein: CSVVAGDYEQYF

J gene: TRBJ1-6
CDR3 length: 14
D gene: .
V gene: TRBV19
clone size: .
CDR3 DNA: TGTGCCAGTAATTCCGGGAGGAATAATTCACCCCTCCACTTT
CDR3 protein: CASNSGRNNSPLHF

J gene: TRBJ1-6
CDR3 length: 16
D gene: .
V gene: TRBV27
clone size: once
CDR3 DNA: TGTGCCAGCACCCGAAAACACCCCTCAGCGGATTCACCCCTCCACTTT
CDR3 protein: CASTRKHPSADSPLHF

J gene: TRBJ1-6
CDR3 length: 14
D gene: TRBD1
V gene: TRBV5-1
clone size: .
CDR3 DNA: TGCGCCAGCAGCCTCGGGACAGGCCGCTCACCCCTCCACTTT
CDR3 protein: CASSLGTGRSPLHF

J gene: TRBJ1-2
CDR3 length: 15
D gene: TRBD1
V gene: TRBV7-2
clone size: once
CDR3 DNA: TGTGCCAGCAGCTCCTACACAGGGGCGAGCTATGGCTACACCTTC
CDR3 protein: CASSSYTGASYGYTF

J gene: TRBJ2-7
CDR3 length: 14
D gene: TRBD1
V gene: TRBV6-2/TRBV6-3
clone size: .
CDR3 DNA: TGTGCCAGCAGTAGACCGGACAGGGGCTACGAGCAGTACTTC
CDR3 protein: CASSRPDRGYEQYF

J gene: TRBJ1-2
CDR3 length: 15
D gene: .
V gene: TRBV29-1
clone size: .
CDR3 DNA: TGCAGCGTTGAAGATCCTAGGGGATACGGCTATGGCTACACCTTC
CDR3 protein: CSVEDPRGYGYGYTF

J gene: TRBJ1-5
CDR3 length: 14
D gene: TRBD1
V gene: TRBV6-5
clone size: few
CDR3 DNA: TGTGCCAGCAGCACTACCGGGACAGGTTGGCCCCAGCATTTT
CDR3 protein: CASSTTGTGWPQHF

J gene: TRBJ2-2
CDR3 length: 16
D gene: TRBD1
V gene: TRBV19
clone size: .
CDR3 DNA: TGTGCCAGTAGTAGGGACACAGGGGTTCGCACCGGGGAGCTGTTTTTT
CDR3 protein: CASSRDTGVRTGELFF

J gene: TRBJ2-5
CDR3 length: 12
D gene: TRBD1
V gene: TRBV6-5
clone size: .
CDR3 DNA: TGTGCCAGCGCGGACAGGGGGGGGACCCAGTACTTC
CDR3 protein: CASADRGGTQYF

J gene: TRBJ2-7
CDR3 length: 14
D gene: TRBD2
V gene: TRBV11-1
clone size: .
CDR3 DNA: TGTGCCAGCAGCTTAGACGGGAGGGCCTACGAGCAGTACTTC
CDR3 protein: CASSLDGRAYEQYF